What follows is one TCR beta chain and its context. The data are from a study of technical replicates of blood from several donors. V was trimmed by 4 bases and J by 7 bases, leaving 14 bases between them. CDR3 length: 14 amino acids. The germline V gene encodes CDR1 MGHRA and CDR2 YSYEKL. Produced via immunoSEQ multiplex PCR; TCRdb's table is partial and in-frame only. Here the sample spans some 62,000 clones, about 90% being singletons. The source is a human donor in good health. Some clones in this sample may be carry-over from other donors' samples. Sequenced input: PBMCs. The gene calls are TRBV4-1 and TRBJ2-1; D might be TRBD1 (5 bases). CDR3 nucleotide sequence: TGCGCCAGCAGCCTCTGGGGCGTAGGGAATGAGCAGTTCTTC. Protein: CASSLWGVGNEQFF.